The source of this TCR beta chain is a study of T cell responses to AZD1222 COVID-19 vaccine. TCRdb keeps only in-frame clones here, not all; method: immunoSEQ multiplex PCR. Of about 92,000 clones in the sample, approximately 91% are singletons; the top ten hold 5.8%. Study-level points and caveats: Clonal diversity may have been underestimated in mostly white British donors.

In germline, CDR1 is SGHAT, CDR2 FQNNGV. The CDR3 contains 16 residues. The V and J ends lost 5 bases and 4 bases, in that order; junction bases with no gene match: 5. A note on this clone: Its antigen is as yet unknown.

The sample consisted of peripheral blood, taken on day 0 of AZD1222 vaccination. The chain uses TRBV11-2 and TRBJ2-2, with 12 positions matching TRBD2. The receptor comes from an adult in good health. CDR3: CASSVTSGRITGELFF. The DNA of the CDR3 is TGTGCCAGCAGCGTCACTAGCGGGAGGATCACCGGGGAGCTGTTTTTT.